What follows describes a single TCR beta chain. The entry originates in a study of blood T cell repertoires in COVID-19. As for the study in general: Acute-phase and convalescent COVID-19 samples originated in the United States, Italy and Spain. The cDNA or gDNA used as material had been derived from T cells, B-cell-depleted T cells, or PBMCs.

Under the authors' procedure: Nucleated cell counts were estimated from reference gene primer amplification. Produced via immunoSEQ multiplex PCR; TCRdb's table is partial and in-frame only. V, J and clone size reflect that table, while D and trimming were determined from the DNA. The sample records roughly 280,000 clones, around 87% being singletons. Germline V gives CDR1 ENHRY, CDR2 SYGVKD. V was clipped by 6 bases and J by 4 bases; unmatched bases: 8. The CDR3 covers 16 residues. The chain has TRBV10-3 and TRBJ2-5, with 13 positions matching TRBD2. This receptor was obtained from a woman in her fifties or sixties with COVID-19, enrolled during active disease. Sequenced material: peripheral blood. The CDR3 nucleotides are TGTGCCATCAGCCCGACTAGCGGGAGGTCCTCAGAGACCCAGTACTTC. Residues: CAISPTSGRSSETQYF.